A selection of T cell receptor beta chains follows, all from one sample in a study of neurological immune-mediated disorders. Each CDR3 protein gets one entry after TCRdb re-called the 5' RACE reads with MiXCR. The table has some 77,000 distinct CDR3 sequences, around 9.9% seen once. The sequenced material came from PBMCs. These receptors all stem from a man aged 50 or older in good health. CDR3s include the opening cysteine and the closing phenylalanine or tryptophan. Fields, in order: clone size, V gene, CDR3 length, J gene, D gene, CDR3 DNA, CDR3 protein. The D gene is left open where the match is weak. Sizes are listed as how often the clone was seen (once, few, many) or a class if it is expanded.

abundance: many
v_gene: TRBV6-5
len: 19
j_gene: TRBJ2-7
d_gene: -
CDR3nt: TGTGCCAGCAGTCCCAACCGGGTCCTGCGGGCGAATATGAACCACGAGCAGTACTTC
CDR3aa: CASSPNRVLRANMNHEQYF

abundance: many
v_gene: TRBV2
len: 11
j_gene: TRBJ2-1
d_gene: TRBD1
CDR3nt: TGTGCCAGCAGTATCCGGGACAGACAGTTCTTC
CDR3aa: CASSIRDRQFF

abundance: many
v_gene: TRBV3-1
len: 15
j_gene: TRBJ2-5
d_gene: -
CDR3nt: TGTGCCAGCAGCCAATTTCAGGGAGACCAAGAGACCCAGTACTTC
CDR3aa: CASSQFQGDQETQYF

abundance: many
v_gene: TRBV11-2
len: 13
j_gene: TRBJ2-7
d_gene: -
CDR3nt: TGTGCCAGCAGCTCCGGGTATTTGGGTGAGCAGTACTTC
CDR3aa: CASSSGYLGEQYF

abundance: many
v_gene: TRBV28
len: 13
j_gene: TRBJ2-7
d_gene: -
CDR3nt: TGTGCCAGCAGTTTCGGACCGTCCTACGAGCAGTACTTC
CDR3aa: CASSFGPSYEQYF

abundance: many
v_gene: TRBV7-2
len: 13
j_gene: TRBJ2-2
d_gene: -
CDR3nt: TGTGCCAGCAGCCCCGGGAATCCCGGGGAGCTGTTTTTT
CDR3aa: CASSPGNPGELFF

abundance: many
v_gene: TRBV7-9
len: 14
j_gene: TRBJ1-1
d_gene: -
CDR3nt: TGTGCCAGCAGCTTAAGAGGGTCGGTAACTGAAGCTTTCTTT
CDR3aa: CASSLRGSVTEAFF

abundance: many
v_gene: TRBV20-1
len: 12
j_gene: TRBJ1-5
d_gene: -
CDR3nt: TGCAGTGCTAGTCGTAGCAATCAGCCCCAGCATTTT
CDR3aa: CSASRSNQPQHF

abundance: many
v_gene: TRBV7-2
len: 12
j_gene: TRBJ2-1
d_gene: -
CDR3nt: TGTGCCAGCAGCCCCCCGGGGGATGAGCAGTTCTTC
CDR3aa: CASSPPGDEQFF

abundance: many
v_gene: TRBV7-2
len: 17
j_gene: TRBJ2-6
d_gene: TRBD1
CDR3nt: TGTGCCAGCAGCGACGGGACAGGGGGCTCTGGGGCCAACGTCCTGACTTTC
CDR3aa: CASSDGTGGSGANVLTF